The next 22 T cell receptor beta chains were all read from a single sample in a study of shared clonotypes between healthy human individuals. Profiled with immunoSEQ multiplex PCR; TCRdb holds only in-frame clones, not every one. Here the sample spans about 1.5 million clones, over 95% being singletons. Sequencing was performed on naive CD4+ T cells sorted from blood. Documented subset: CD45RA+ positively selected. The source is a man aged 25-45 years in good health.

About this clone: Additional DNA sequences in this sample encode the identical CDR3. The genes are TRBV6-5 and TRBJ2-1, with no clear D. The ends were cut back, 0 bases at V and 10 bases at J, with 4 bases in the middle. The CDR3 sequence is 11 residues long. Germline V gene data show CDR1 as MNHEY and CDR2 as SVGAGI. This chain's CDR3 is CASSYSNEQFF. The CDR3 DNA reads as TGTGCCAGCAGTTACTCGAACGAGCAGTTCTTC.

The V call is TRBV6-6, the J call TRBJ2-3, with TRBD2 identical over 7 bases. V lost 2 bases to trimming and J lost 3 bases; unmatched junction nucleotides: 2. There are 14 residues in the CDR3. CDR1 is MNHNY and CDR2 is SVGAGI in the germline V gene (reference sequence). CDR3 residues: CASSYGGGTDTQYF. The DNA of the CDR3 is TGTGCCAGCAGTTACGGGGGAGGGACAGATACGCAGTATTTT.

Here the CDR3 DNA reads TGTGCCAGCAGCAGAGGGGGTGATAGCAATCAGCCCCAGCATTTT. Amino acids: CASSRGGDSNQPQHF. The chain couples TRBV6-5 to TRBJ1-5, with D maybe TRBD1 (6 bases). The CDR3 covers 15 residues. The germline CDR1 and CDR2 sequences are MNHEY and SVGAGI. V lost 6 bases, J lost 0 bases, and 12 bases lay in between.

For the CDR3, the DNA is TGCGCCAGCACCGGGTCTCTCGCGGAGACCCAGTACTTC. This codes for CASTGSLAETQYF. The chain links TRBV5-1 to TRBJ2-5; D unclear. V was cut by 6 bases and J by 5 bases, with 14 bases left in between. The germline gives CDR1 SGHRS, CDR2 YFSETQ. The CDR3 sequence is 13 residues long.

The CDR3 reads CASSTSDIYEQYF. DNA for the CDR3: TGCGCCAGCAGCACTTCGGATATTTACGAGCAGTACTTC. The V gene is TRBV5-1, the J gene TRBJ2-7, with D hard to call. V was trimmed by 4 bases and J by 4 bases, leaving 12 bases between them. Germline lookup yields CDR1 SGHRS and CDR2 YFSETQ. The CDR3 spans 13 residues.

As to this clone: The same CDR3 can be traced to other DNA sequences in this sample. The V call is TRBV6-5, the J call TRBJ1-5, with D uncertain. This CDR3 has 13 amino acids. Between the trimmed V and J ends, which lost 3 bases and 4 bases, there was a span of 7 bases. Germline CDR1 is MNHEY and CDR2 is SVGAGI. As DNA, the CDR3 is TGTGCCAGCAGTTATGGTGGGAATCAGCCCCAGCATTTT. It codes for CASSYGGNQPQHF.

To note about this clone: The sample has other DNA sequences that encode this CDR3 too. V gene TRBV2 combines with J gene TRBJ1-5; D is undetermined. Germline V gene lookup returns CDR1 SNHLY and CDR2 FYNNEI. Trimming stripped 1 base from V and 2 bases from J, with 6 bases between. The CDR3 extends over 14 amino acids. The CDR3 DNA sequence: TGTGCCAGCAGTGAAGGGCAAGGCAATCAGCCCCAGCATTTT. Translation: CASSEGQGNQPQHF.

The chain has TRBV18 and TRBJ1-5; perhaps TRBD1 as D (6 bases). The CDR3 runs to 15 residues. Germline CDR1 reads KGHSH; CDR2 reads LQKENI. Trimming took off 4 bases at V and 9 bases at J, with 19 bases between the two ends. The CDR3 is CASSLGGQRIMPQHF. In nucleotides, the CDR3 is TGTGCCAGCTCACTCGGGGGGCAGCGCATTATGCCCCAGCATTTT.

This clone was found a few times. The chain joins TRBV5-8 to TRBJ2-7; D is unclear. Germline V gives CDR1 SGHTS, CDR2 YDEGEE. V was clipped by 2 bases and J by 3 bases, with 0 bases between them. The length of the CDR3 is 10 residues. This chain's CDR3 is CASSFYEQYF. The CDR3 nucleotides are TGTGCCAGCAGCTTCTACGAGCAGTACTTC. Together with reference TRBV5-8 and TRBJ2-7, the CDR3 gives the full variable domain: EAGVTQSPTHLIKTRGQQATLRCSPISGHTSVYWYQQALGLGLQFLLWYDEGEERNRGNFPPRFSGRQFPNYSSELNVNALELEDSALYLCASSFYEQYFGPGTRLTVT.

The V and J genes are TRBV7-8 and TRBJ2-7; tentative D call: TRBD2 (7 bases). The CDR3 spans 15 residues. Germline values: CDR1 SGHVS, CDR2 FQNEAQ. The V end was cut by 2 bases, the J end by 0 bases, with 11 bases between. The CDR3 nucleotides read TGTGCCAGCAGCTTAAGGGGGGGGCTCTCCTACGAGCAGTACTTC. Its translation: CASSLRGGLSYEQYF. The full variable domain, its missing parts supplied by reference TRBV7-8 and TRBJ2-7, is GAGVSQSPRYKVAKRGQDVALRCDPISGHVSLFWYQQALGQGPEFLTYFQNEAQLDKSGLPSDRFFAERPEGSVSTLKIQRTQQEDSAVYLCASSLRGGLSYEQYFGPGTRLTVT.

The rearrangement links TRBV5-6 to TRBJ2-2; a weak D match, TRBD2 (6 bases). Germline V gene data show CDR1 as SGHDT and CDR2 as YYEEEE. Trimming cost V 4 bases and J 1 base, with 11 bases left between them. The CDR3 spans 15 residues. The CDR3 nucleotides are TGTGCCAGCAGCCGAGGACTAATGAACACCGGGGAGCTGTTTTTT. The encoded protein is CASSRGLMNTGELFF.

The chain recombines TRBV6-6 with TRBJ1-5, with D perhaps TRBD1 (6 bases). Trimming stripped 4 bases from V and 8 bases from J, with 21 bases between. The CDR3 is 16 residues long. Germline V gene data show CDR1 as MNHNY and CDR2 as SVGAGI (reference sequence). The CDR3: CASSSAGEQGRKPQHF. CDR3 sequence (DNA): TGTGCCAGCAGTTCCGCGGGGGAACAGGGTAGAAAGCCCCAGCATTTT.

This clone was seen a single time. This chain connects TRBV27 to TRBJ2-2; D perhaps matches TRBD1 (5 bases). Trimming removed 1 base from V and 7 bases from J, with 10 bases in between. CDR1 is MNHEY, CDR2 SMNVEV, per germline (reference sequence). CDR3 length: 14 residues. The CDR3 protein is CASSLLGADGELFF. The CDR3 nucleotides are TGTGCCAGCAGTTTATTAGGGGCGGACGGGGAGCTGTTTTTT.

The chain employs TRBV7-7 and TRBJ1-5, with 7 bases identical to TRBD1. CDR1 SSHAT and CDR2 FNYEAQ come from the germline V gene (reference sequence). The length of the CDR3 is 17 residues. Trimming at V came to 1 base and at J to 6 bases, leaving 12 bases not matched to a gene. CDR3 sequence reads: CASSLGQHRGVSQPQHF. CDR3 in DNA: TGTGCCAGCAGCTTAGGGCAACACAGGGGAGTGAGTCAGCCCCAGCATTTT. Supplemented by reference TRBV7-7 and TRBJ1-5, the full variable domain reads GAGVSQSPRYKVTKRGQDVTLRCDPISSHATLYWYQQALGQGPEFLTYFNYEAQPDKSGLPSDRFSAERPEGSISTLTIQRTEQRDSAMYRCASSLGQHRGVSQPQHFGDGTRLSIL.

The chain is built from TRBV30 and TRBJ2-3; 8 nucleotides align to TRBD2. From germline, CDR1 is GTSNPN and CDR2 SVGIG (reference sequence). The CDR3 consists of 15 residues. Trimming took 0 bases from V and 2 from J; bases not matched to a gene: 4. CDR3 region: CAWSVRGGTTDTQYF. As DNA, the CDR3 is TGTGCCTGGAGTGTACGCGGGGGGACCACAGATACGCAGTATTTT. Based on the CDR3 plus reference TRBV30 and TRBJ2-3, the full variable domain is SQTIHQWPATLVQPVGSPLSLECTVEGTSNPNLYWYRQAAGRGLQLLFYSVGIGQISSEVPQNLSASRPQDRQFILSSKKLLLSDSGFYLCAWSVRGGTTDTQYFGPGTRLTVL.

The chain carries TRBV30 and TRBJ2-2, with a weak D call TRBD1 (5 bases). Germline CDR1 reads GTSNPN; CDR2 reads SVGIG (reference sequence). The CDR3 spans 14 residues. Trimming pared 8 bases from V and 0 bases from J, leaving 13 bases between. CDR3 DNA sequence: TGTGCCAAAAAGGGGTACGCGAACACCGGGGAGCTGTTTTTT. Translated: CAKKGYANTGELFF.

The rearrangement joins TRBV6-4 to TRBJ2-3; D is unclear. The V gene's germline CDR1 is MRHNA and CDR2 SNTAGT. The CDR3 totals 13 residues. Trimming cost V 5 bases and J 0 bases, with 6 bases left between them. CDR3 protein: CASSSKSTDTQYF. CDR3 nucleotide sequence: TGTGCCAGCAGTTCGAAAAGCACAGATACGCAGTATTTT.

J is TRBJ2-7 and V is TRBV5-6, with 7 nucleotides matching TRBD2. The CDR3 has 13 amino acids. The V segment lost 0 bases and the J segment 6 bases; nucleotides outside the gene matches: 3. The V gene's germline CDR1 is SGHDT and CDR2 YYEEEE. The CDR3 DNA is TGTGCCAGCAGCTTGGGACTAGCAGCCGAGCAGTACTTC. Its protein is CASSLGLAAEQYF.

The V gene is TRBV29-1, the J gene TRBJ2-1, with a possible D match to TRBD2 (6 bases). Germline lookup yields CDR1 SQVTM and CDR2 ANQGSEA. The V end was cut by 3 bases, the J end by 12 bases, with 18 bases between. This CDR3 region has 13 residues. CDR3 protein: CSVDQGGPTGQFF. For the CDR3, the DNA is TGCAGCGTTGACCAGGGAGGCCCAACGGGGCAGTTCTTC.

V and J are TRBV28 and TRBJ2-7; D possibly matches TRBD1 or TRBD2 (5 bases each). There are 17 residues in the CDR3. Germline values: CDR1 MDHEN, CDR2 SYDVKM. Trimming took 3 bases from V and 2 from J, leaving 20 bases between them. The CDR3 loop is CASSLVRESFRAYEQYF. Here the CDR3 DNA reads TGTGCCAGCAGTTTGGTCAGGGAGAGTTTCAGGGCCTACGAGCAGTACTTC.

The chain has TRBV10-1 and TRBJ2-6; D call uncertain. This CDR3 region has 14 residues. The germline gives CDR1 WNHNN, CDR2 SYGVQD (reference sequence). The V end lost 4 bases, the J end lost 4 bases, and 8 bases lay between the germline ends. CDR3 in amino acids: CASSGPSGANVLTF. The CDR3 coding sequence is TGCGCCAGCAGTGGGCCCTCCGGGGCCAACGTCCTGACTTTC.

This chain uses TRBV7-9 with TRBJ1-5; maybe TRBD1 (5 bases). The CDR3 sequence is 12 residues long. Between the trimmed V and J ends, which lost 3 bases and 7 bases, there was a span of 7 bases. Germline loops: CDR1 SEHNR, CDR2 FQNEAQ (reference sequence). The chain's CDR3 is CASSFDRQPQHF. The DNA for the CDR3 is TGTGCCAGCAGCTTCGACAGACAGCCCCAGCATTTT.